The T cell receptor (beta chain) under discussion was sequenced for a study of a mutant IDH1 vaccine in newly diagnosed glioma. At the level of the study: Onset of vaccination occurred 4-6 weeks following radiotherapy alone, or with temozolomide cycles. Patients were pretreated with radiotherapy, temozolomide, or both, mostly both.

Worth noting for this clone: Its target is not known.

Deletions cut 6 bases from V and 2 bases from J, with 11 bases between. The CDR3 length is 14 residues. Germline CDR1 reads KGHSH; CDR2 reads LQKENI. Assay: immunoSEQ multiplex PCR; the TCRdb copy retains only in-frame clones and omits some. The sample lists tens of thousands of clones; less than 80% were seen once. Time point here: week 11, during vaccination. Topical imiquimod was applied with each vaccine dose, which held 300 ug of mutant IDH1 20-mer peptide. The TCR comes from a middle-aged man with glioma. The V and J genes are TRBV18 and TRBJ1-5; D might be TRBD1 (6 bases). The sample here was PBMCs, taken from a glioma patient whose treatment included an IDH1 peptide vaccine. The chain's CDR3 is CASSYRQGNQPQHF. As DNA, the CDR3 is TGTGCCAGCTCTTACAGACAGGGCAATCAGCCCCAGCATTTT. Complete variable domain (other parts from reference TRBV18 and TRBJ1-5): NAGVMQNPRHLVRRRGQEARLRCSPMKGHSHVYWYRQLPEEGLKFMVYLQKENIIDESGMPKERFSAEFPKEGPSILRIQQVVRGDSAAYFCASSYRQGNQPQHFGDGTRLSIL.